These 8 T cell receptor beta chains share one sample of origin, sequenced in a study of regulatory T cells in long-lasting Graves disease. For TCR beta, libraries came from iRepertoire HTBI primers and Arm-PCR of CDR3 regions. TCRdb redid the calling of the multiplex PCR reads with MiXCR, one entry per CDR3 protein. The profile shows 440,000 or so distinct CDR3 sequences, more than 13% of them singletons. Sample time point: newly diagnosed GD, antithyroid drugs for less than 3 months. From PBMCs, RNA was extracted and then used to make the TCR library. Separately, the same data were catalogued under a study of T cells in Graves' hyperthyroidism and ophthalmopathy.

Sequences were derived from peripheral blood mononuclear cells (PBMCs), sampled at new diagnosis, from a patient treated with antithyroid drugs. The source of these receptors is a woman aged 25 to 39 with Graves disease.

This clonotype turned up a few times. This sequence may be a read error, since a much larger clone differs from it by one base. The V gene is TRBV12-3 or TRBV12-4, the J gene TRBJ2-1, with TRBD2 matching over 9 bases. CDR3 length: 14 residues. The CDR3, as DNA: TGTGCCAGCAGTTTAAGACTTAGCGGGAGCGAGCAGTCCTTC. Protein sequence: CASSLRLSGSEQSF.

This clonotype was seen more than once but under ten times. This chain links TRBV24-1 with TRBJ2-7, with D perhaps matching TRBD1 (5 bases). In germline, CDR1 is KGHDR, CDR2 SFDVKD. The CDR3 has 14 amino acids. Trimming removed 0 bases at V and 7 bases at J, with 12 bases between. The CDR3 protein is CATSDLRTGGEQYF. CDR3 sequence (DNA): TGTGCCACCAGTGATTTGAGAACAGGTGGGGAGCAGTACTTC.

A few counts support this clonotype. The chain carries TRBV20-1 and TRBJ2-7, with D uncertain. Germline V lookup: CDR1 DFQATT, CDR2 SNEGSKA (reference sequence). This CDR3 is 13 amino acids long. The V end was cut by 3 bases, the J end by 4 bases, with 13 bases between. The DNA for the CDR3 is TGCAGTGCTAGGTTGACGGCTCGGTACGAGCAGTACTTC. It is translated as CSARLTARYEQYF.

This clonotype was detected many times. The gene calls are TRBV3-1 and TRBJ2-1; D possibly matches TRBD1 or TRBD2 (5 bases each). Germline lookup yields CDR1 LGHDT and CDR2 YNNKEL (reference sequence). The germline V and J ends were trimmed by 7 bases and 4 bases, with 14 bases remaining between them. This CDR3 is 14 amino acids long. CDR3 in amino acids: CASTPGAQYNEQFF. CDR3 nucleotide sequence: TGTGCCAGCACGCCCGGGGCGCAGTACAATGAGCAGTTCTTC.

In its sample, this clonotype was seen many times. V usage is TRBV30 and J usage is TRBJ2-7, with D possibly being TRBD2 (5 bases). Per germline, CDR1 GTSNPN and CDR2 SVGIG (reference sequence). This CDR3 has 12 amino acids. V was trimmed by 5 bases and J by 3 bases, leaving 11 bases between them. Here the CDR3 reads CAWGLVHYEQYF. As DNA, the CDR3 is TGTGCCTGGGGACTGGTTCACTACGAGCAGTACTTC.

This clonotype was counted between two and nine times. Since no conserved phenylalanine or tryptophan closes the CDR3, a read error is the likely cause. The genes are TRBV19 and TRBJ2-7; TRBD2 agrees at 8 bases. CDR1 and CDR2 (germline): LNHDA, SQIVND (reference sequence). The CDR3 is made up of 16 amino acids. Trimming removed 6 bases from V and 3 bases from J; junction bases left unmatched: 13. The chain's CDR3 is CASSLGGAGVVYEQYS. CDR3 DNA sequence: TGTGCCAGTAGCCTGGGGGGAGCGGGAGTAGTCTACGAGCAGTACTCC.

Only a few counts were recorded for this clonotype. The rearrangement uses TRBV5-1 and TRBJ2-5; 8 positions match TRBD2. With 0 bases clipped from V and 3 bases from J, the junction kept 1 base outside the gene matches. Germline V lookup: CDR1 SGHRS, CDR2 YFSETQ. This CDR3 has 14 residues. This CDR3 is CASSLVRGEETQYF. CDR3 sequence (DNA): TGCGCCAGCAGCTTGGTGCGGGGGGAAGAGACCCAGTACTTC.

This clonotype was found a few times. The chain uses TRBV25-1 and TRBJ2-1; 9 nucleotides align to TRBD2. V gave up 1 base and J gave up 3 bases; unmatched junction bases: 7. Looked up from germline, CDR1 is MGHDK and CDR2 is SYGVNS. The CDR3 extends over 17 amino acids. The CDR3 sequence: CASSELAGGPGYNEQFF. Written as DNA, the CDR3 is TGTGCCAGCAGTGAATTGGCGGGAGGGCCCGGCTACAATGAGCAGTTCTTC.